This TCR beta chain was retrieved from a study of T cell responses to AZD1222 COVID-19 vaccine. Concerning this clone: Its antigen is currently unknown.

Study observations and caveats: Seropositive at baseline were only five or six AZD1222 recipients. Clonal diversity may have been underestimated in mostly white British donors. Regions 160-218 and 743-854 dominated among vaccine-associated CD4 TCRs spanning spike.

The CDR3 contains 16 residues. Trimming shortened V by 4 bases and J by 5 bases, and 20 bases separated the two germline ends. CDR1 LNHDA and CDR2 SQIVND come from the germline V gene (reference sequence). Measured with immunoSEQ multiplex PCR; TCRdb has only the in-frame clones, and not every one. Counted here are about 180,000 clones, roughly 91% occurring once; the ten biggest clones make up roughly 2%. V is TRBV19 and J is TRBJ1-2; D gene uncertain. Sequencing used peripheral blood, obtained 28 days after the second AZD1222 dose. This receptor was taken from an adult who received the AZD1222 COVID-19 vaccine. The CDR3 sequence: CASSTDSGPSLYGYTF. The CDR3 DNA reads TGTGCCAGTAGTACGGACTCGGGTCCGAGCCTTTATGGCTACACCTTC.